This TCR beta chain was retrieved from a study of Ad26.COV2.S vaccination and SARS-CoV-2 variants. For the study at large: Donor was assigned to the Ad26.COV2.S arm of trial COV1001. Administration of Ad26.COV2.S was intramuscular, either once or twice 56 days apart.

TCRdb keeps only in-frame clones here, not all; method: immunoSEQ multiplex PCR. The table has some 320,000 clones, around 83% seen once. The CDR3 has 14 residues. Germline V gene sequence: CDR1 MNHEY, CDR2 SVGAGI. V lost 2 bases and J lost 7, with 12 bases in between. Treatment reported: about 20 received Ad26.COV2.S at low or high dose, single or two shots; about 5 received placebo; per-sample allocation not given. It was on day 63 after the first vaccine or placebo injection that samples were taken. The chain recombines TRBV6-5 with TRBJ1-5, with unresolved D. This sample comprised peripheral blood, obtained in a trial of Ad26.COV2.S vaccine versus placebo. This clonotype was obtained from a person between 18 and 59 years old who received the Ad26.COV2.S COVID-19 vaccine or a placebo. The CDR3 protein is CASSYDHTNQPQHF. CDR3 bases: TGTGCCAGCAGTTACGACCATACCAACCAGCCCCAGCATTTT.